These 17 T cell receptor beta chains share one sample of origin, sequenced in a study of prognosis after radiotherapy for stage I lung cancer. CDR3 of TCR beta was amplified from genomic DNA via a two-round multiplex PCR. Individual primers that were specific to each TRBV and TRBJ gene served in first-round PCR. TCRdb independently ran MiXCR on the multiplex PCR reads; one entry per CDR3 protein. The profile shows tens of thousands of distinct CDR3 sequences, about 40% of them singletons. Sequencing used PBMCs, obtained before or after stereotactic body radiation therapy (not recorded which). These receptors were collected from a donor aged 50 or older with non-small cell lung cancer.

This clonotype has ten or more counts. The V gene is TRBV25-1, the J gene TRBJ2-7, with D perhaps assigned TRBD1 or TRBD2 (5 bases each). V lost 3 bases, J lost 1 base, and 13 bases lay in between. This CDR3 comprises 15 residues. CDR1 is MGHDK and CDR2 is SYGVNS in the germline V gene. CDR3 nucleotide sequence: TGTGCCAGCAGTGATGGGGTCGAGGGGTCCTACGAGCAGTACTTC. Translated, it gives CASSDGVEGSYEQYF.

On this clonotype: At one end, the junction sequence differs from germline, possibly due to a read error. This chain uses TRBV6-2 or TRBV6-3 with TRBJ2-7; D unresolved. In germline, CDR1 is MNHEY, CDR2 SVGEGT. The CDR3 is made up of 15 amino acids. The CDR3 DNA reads TGCGCCAGCAGTTACGTCTCCCTTTCCACCTACGAGCAGTACTTC. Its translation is CASSYVSLSTYEQYF.

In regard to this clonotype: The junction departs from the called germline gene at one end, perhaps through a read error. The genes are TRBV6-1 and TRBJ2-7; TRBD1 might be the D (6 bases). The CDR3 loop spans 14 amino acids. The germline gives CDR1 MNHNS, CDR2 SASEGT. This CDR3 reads CASSDWDMGYDQYF. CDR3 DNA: TGTGCCAGCAGTGACTGGGACATGGGTTACGATCAGTACTTC.

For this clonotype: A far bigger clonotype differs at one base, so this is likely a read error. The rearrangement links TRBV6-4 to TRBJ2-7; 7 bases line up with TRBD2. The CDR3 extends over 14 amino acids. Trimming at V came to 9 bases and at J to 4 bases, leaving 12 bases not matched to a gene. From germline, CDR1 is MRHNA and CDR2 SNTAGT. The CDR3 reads CARSYTSAKYEQYF. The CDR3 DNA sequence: TGTGCCAGAAGTTACACTAGCGCGAAGTACGAGCAGTACTTC.

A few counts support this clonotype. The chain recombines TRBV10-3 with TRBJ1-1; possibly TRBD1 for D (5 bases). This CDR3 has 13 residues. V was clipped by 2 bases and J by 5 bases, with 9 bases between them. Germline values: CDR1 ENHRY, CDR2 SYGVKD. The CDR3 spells CAISEQGDTEAFF. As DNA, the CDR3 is TGTGCCATCAGTGAGCAGGGAGATACTGAAGCTTTCTTT.

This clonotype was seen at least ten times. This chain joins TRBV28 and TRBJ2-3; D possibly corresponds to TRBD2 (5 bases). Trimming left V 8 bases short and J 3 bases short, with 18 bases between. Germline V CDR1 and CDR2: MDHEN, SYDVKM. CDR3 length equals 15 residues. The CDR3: CASEEPTGGTDTQYF. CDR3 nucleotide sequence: TGTGCCAGCGAGGAGCCCACCGGCGGGACAGATACGCAGTATTTT.

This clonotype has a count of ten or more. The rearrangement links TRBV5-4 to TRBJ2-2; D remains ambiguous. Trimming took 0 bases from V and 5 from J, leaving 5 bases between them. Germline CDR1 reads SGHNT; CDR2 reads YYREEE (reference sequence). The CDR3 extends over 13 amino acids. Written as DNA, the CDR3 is TGTGCCAGCAGCTTGGGACGGACCGGGGAGCTGTTTTTT. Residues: CASSLGRTGELFF.

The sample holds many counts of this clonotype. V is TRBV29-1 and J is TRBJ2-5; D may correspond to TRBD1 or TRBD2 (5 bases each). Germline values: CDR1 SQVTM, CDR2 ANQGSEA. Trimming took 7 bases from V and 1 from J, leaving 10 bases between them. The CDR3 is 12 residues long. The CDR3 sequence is CSEGTLQETQYF. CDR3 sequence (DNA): TGCAGCGAGGGGACGCTCCAAGAGACCCAGTACTTC.

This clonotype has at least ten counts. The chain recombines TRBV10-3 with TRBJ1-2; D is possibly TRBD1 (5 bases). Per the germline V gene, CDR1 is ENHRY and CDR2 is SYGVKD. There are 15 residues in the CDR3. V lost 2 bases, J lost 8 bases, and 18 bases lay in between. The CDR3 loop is CAISENGGGVRGYTF. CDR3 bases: TGTGCCATCAGTGAGAACGGAGGAGGGGTGCGCGGCTACACCTTC.

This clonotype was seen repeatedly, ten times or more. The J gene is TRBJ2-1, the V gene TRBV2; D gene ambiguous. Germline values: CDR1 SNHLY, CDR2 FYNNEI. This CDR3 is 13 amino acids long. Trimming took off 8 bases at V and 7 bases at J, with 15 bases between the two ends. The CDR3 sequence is CASSREALNEQFF. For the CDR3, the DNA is TGTGCCAGCTCTCGAGAGGCTTTAAATGAGCAGTTCTTC.

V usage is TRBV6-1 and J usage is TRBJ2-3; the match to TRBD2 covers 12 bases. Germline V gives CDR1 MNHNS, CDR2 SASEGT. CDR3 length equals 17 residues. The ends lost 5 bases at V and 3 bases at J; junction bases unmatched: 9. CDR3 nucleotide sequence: TGTGCCAGCAGTTACACGTTTCTAGCGGGAGGGACAGATACGCAGTATTTT. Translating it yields CASSYTFLAGGTDTQYF.

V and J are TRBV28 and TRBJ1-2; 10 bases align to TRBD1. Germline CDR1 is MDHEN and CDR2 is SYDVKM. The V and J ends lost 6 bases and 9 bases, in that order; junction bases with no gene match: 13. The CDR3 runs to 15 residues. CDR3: CASRGTGASGYRYTF. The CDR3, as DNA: TGTGCCAGCAGGGGGACAGGGGCCTCCGGGTATCGCTACACCTTC.

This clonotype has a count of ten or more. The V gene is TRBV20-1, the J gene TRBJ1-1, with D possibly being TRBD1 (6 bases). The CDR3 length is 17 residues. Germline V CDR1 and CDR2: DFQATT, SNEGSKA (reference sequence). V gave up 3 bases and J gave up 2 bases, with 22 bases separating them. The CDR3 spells CSASPFQGRGLNTEAFF. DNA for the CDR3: TGCAGTGCTAGTCCTTTCCAGGGGAGGGGACTCAACACTGAAGCTTTCTTT.

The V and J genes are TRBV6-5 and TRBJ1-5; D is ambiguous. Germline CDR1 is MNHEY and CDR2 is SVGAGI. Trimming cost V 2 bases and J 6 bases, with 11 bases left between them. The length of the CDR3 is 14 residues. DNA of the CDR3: TGTGCCAGCAGTTACGTGGGTAGCGGTCAGCCCCAGCATTTT. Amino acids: CASSYVGSGQPQHF.

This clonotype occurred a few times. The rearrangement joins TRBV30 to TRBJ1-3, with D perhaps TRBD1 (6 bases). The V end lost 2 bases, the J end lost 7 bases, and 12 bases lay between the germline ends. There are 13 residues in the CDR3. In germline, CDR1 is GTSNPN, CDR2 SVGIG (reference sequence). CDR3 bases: TGTGCCTGGAGTTCAGGGGAGAGTAACACCATATATTTT. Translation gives CAWSSGESNTIYF.

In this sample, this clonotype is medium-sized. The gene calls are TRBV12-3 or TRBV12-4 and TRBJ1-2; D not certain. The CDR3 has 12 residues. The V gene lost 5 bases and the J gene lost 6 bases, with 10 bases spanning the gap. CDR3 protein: CASSTPWDGYTF. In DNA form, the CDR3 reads TGTGCCAGCAGTACCCCCTGGGATGGCTACACCTTC.

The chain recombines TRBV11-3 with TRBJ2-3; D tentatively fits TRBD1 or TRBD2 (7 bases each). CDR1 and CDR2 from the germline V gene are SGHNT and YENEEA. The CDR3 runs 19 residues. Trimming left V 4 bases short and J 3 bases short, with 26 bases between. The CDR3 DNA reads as TGTGCCAGCAGCTCTCGAAGGGGCAGCGGGACAGATCGGACAGATACGCAGTATTTT. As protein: CASSSRRGSGTDRTDTQYF.